This T cell receptor beta chain is from a study of T cell repertoires in cytomegalovirus infection. Via MiXCR, TCRdb re-called the reads, giving one row per CDR3 protein. The sample includes about 740,000 distinct CDR3 sequences, around 32% of them seen just once. Germline trimming cut 6 bases from V and 0 bases from J; bases unmatched to any gene: 8. This CDR3 has 16 amino acids. Germline V lookup: CDR1 LNHDA, CDR2 SQIVND (reference sequence). Comments on this clonotype: Its matching antigen is unknown.

The TCR was taken from a human donor in good health (CMV status not recorded). Some clones in this sample may be carry-over from other donors' samples. The sample in question was cultured PBMCs, obtained from culture after CMV antigen stimulation. The chain is built from TRBV19 and TRBJ1-3, with TRBD1 matching over 7 bases. The CDR3 loop reads CASSGGQLSSGNTIYF. CDR3 nucleotides: TGTGCCAGTAGCGGGGGACAGCTCAGCTCTGGAAACACCATATATTTT.